Below are 13 T cell receptor beta chains sequenced from a single sample in a study of OX40 agonist ivuxolimab in advanced cancers. The receptor library was made with the immunoSEQ multiplex PCR assay. TCRdb took this table from immuneACCESS and kept in-frame rearrangements with V and J called. Such tables lack part of the clones; where checked against another copy, unresolved V genes explain under half of the gap, and the rest is unexplained. The sample contains approximately 67,000 clones, 75% to 85% of them found a single time. The ten largest make up around 8% of the sample. The sample here was CD4+ or CD8+ T cells sorted from blood, taken in a trial of the OX40 agonist ivuxolimab. Receptors were obtained from an adult with an advanced solid tumor such as melanoma, head and neck, liver or kidney cancer.

In nucleotides, the CDR3 is TGTGCCTGGAGTGGTCTGACAGGGGCGTTCTTC. Protein product: CAWSGLTGAFF. The chain combines TRBV30 with TRBJ2-1; TRBD1 matches 8 bases. V shed 1 base, J shed 15 bases, and the junction held 5 bases outside the gene matches. In germline, CDR1 is GTSNPN, CDR2 SVGIG (reference sequence). This CDR3 has 11 residues.

This clone was seen only a few times. V is TRBV13 and J is TRBJ1-2, with D unclear. The CDR3 is 14 amino acids. CDR1 and CDR2 from the germline V gene are PRHDT and FYEKMQ (reference sequence). Trimming cost V 5 bases and J 4 bases, with 14 bases left between them. This CDR3 is CASSLSETPYGYTF. The CDR3 DNA follows: TGTGCCAGCAGCCTCAGTGAAACCCCCTATGGCTACACCTTC.

This sequence joins TRBV6-9 and TRBJ2-7; perhaps TRBD2 as D (6 bases). The CDR3 spans 15 residues. Looked up from germline, CDR1 is MNHGY and CDR2 is SVAAGI. V was pared by 4 bases and J by 2 bases, with 15 bases between. The CDR3 DNA is TGTGCCAGCAGTTGCAAGGGGCCGGGAGCCTACGAGCAGTACGTC. Encoded protein: CASSCKGPGAYEQYV.

This rearrangement joins TRBV28 to TRBJ2-1; TRBD2 matches 8 bases. V shed 3 bases, J shed 9 bases, and the junction held 10 bases outside the gene matches. The germline V gene encodes CDR1 MDHEN and CDR2 SYDVKM. The CDR3 consists of 15 residues. The CDR3 region has the DNA TGTGCCAGCAGTTTCCAGGGAGCGGGAGAGGGTGAGCAGTTCTTC. It codes for CASSFQGAGEGEQFF.

The chain employs TRBV23-1 and TRBJ1-6, with a possible D match to TRBD1 (6 bases). TRBV23-1 is flagged as an ORF with uncertain function. Trimming removed 4 bases from V and 6 bases from J, with 16 bases in between. The CDR3 is 16 amino acids. The CDR3 nucleotides are TGCGCCAGCAGTCCGCCTGGGGGGCTCGGTAATTCACCCCTCCACTTT. Protein: CASSPPGGLGNSPLHF.

The chain uses TRBV27 and TRBJ1-2; 8 positions agree with TRBD1. Germline V gives CDR1 MNHEY, CDR2 SMNVEV (reference sequence). This CDR3 contains 15 residues. Trimming at V came to 6 bases and at J to 8 bases, leaving 14 bases not matched to a gene. CDR3 sequence: CASSSPGQGARGYTF. As DNA, the CDR3 is TGTGCCAGCAGCAGCCCGGGGCAGGGGGCACGGGGCTACACCTTC.

About this clone: Relative to the germline gene, one junction end is altered; a read error may explain this. The chain links TRBV5-1 to TRBJ2-2, with D tentatively TRBD2 (5 bases). Germline V gene lookup returns CDR1 SGHRS and CDR2 YFSETQ. This CDR3 region has 17 residues. The CDR3 DNA sequence: TGCGCCAGCACCTTGGGTTGGTCGGGGAAGATCACCGGGGAGCTGTTTTTT. It is translated as CASTLGWSGKITGELFF.

Only one count was recorded for this clone. J is TRBJ1-4 and V is TRBV7-8, with D tentatively TRBD1 (5 bases). Trimming took off 5 bases at V and 5 bases at J, with 12 bases between the two ends. This CDR3 contains 14 residues. Per the germline V gene, CDR1 is SGHVS and CDR2 is FQNEAQ. This CDR3 is CASSPRVTNEKLFF. The CDR3 DNA reads as TGTGCCAGCAGCCCCAGGGTTACAAATGAAAAACTGTTTTTT.

This chain links TRBV21-1 with TRBJ1-5. TRBV21-1 is annotated as a pseudogene. The CDR3 has 20 residues. The CDR3 DNA is TGTGCCAGCAGCAAAGAGGGGGGGGACCCAGGGCGGCATAGCAATCAGCCCCAGCATTTT. Translated: CASSKEGGDPGRHSNQPQHF.

This clone was counted only a few times. The chain carries TRBV30 and TRBJ1-5, with D hard to call. V lost 4 bases and J lost 4, with 11 bases in between. Germline CDR1 GTSNPN, CDR2 SVGIG (reference sequence). The CDR3 loop spans 13 amino acids. CDR3 protein: CAWKTKGNQPQHF. In DNA, the CDR3 is TGTGCCTGGAAAACTAAAGGAAATCAGCCCCAGCATTTT.

This chain joins TRBV11-3 and TRBJ1-1; no definite D call. The CDR3 covers 13 residues. The V end was cut by 2 bases, the J end by 5 bases, with 9 bases between. Germline V gene data show CDR1 as SGHNT and CDR2 as YENEEA. DNA of the CDR3: TGTGCCAGCAGCTTACAGCTGGGGACTGAAGCTTTCTTT. Translation: CASSLQLGTEAFF.

The chain is built from TRBV5-1 and TRBJ1-1; D is possibly TRBD1 (6 bases). Looked up from germline, CDR1 is SGHRS and CDR2 is YFSETQ. Trimming took 5 bases from V and 1 from J, leaving 9 bases between them. The CDR3 is made up of 13 amino acids. CDR3 in amino acids: CASRSQGNTEAFF. CDR3 sequence (DNA): TGCGCCAGCAGATCACAGGGGAACACTGAAGCTTTCTTT.

Comments on this clone: At one end, the junction sequence differs from germline, possibly due to a read error. V is TRBV19 and J is TRBJ1-2; a possible D gene is TRBD1 (5 bases). Germline CDR1 LNHDA, CDR2 SQIVND (reference sequence). The CDR3 totals 14 residues. DNA of the CDR3: TGCGCAAGTCGGAGGCAGGGTCTTAACTATGGCTACACCTTC. This sequence encodes CASRRQGLNYGYTF.